This T cell receptor beta chain came from a study of tumor-infiltrating lymphocytes in primary liver carcinoma. A constant-region primer primed TCR beta cDNA synthesis from roughly 510 ng of total RNA. Library construction for TCR beta comprised three nested multiplex PCR rounds performed with slightly modified ARM-PCR. Forward primers for TRBV1-TRBV30 and a C-beta reverse primer served the first two PCR rounds, at about 10 cycles each. TCRdb analysed the multiplex PCR reads with MiXCR anew, one entry per CDR3 protein. Seen here are 150,000 to 200,000 distinct CDR3 sequences, approximately 86% observed once, and the top ten hold about a sixth. In its sample, this clonotype was seen once. As yet, its antigen is unknown. Without the conserved terminal phenylalanine or tryptophan, this CDR3 likely stems from a read error. General study findings and limits: The study found only about 7.5-24% of top clones in all five tumor regions. Tumors had a top-250-clone fraction that was significantly higher than blood (p = 0.039).

V shed 5 bases and J 11 bases; nucleotides not matched to a gene: 26. The germline V gene has CDR1 SGHAT and CDR2 FQNNGV. The CDR3 runs to 18 residues. Total RNA and DNA came together from approximately 20-30 mg of bulk tissue without cell sorting. The sequenced sample was tumor tissue from primary liver carcinoma. V gene TRBV11-2 combines with J gene TRBJ2-5; 7 positions match TRBD2. The TCR originated in a man aged 35 to 55 with primary liver carcinoma and hepatitis B virus infection. The chain's CDR3 is CASSPSSIQGTGREIQYS. DNA for the CDR3: TGTGCCAGCAGCCCTAGCTCAATCCAGGGTACTGGGCGGGAGATACAGTACTCC.